This T cell receptor (beta chain) was obtained from a study of CD8 T cells in Susac syndrome. Findings and caveats of the study: When the CD4+ T cell repertoires of patients with Susac syndrome were examined, they did not show any clonal expansion.

Turning to this clonotype: The antigen remains unidentified.

The CDR3 has 15 residues. V lost 2 bases to trimming and J lost 7 bases; unmatched junction nucleotides: 11. Germline CDR1 KGHSH, CDR2 LQKENI. Random hexamers primed reverse transcription of about 0.5 to 1 ug RNA. The immunoSEQ assay covered 54 Vbeta and 13 Jbeta segments for CDR3. TCRdb passed the immunoSEQ multiplex PCR reads through MiXCR, listing each CDR3 protein once. The sample has under 200,000 distinct CDR3 sequences, 94% seen once. J is TRBJ2-7 and V is TRBV18, with 7 bases matching TRBD2. Specimen: CD4+ T cells from PBMCs. This TCR was recovered from a human donor with Susac syndrome. The CDR3 loop is CASSPGRLYGGEQYF. The CDR3 bases are TGTGCCAGCTCACCAGGAAGGCTCTACGGGGGGGAGCAGTACTTC.